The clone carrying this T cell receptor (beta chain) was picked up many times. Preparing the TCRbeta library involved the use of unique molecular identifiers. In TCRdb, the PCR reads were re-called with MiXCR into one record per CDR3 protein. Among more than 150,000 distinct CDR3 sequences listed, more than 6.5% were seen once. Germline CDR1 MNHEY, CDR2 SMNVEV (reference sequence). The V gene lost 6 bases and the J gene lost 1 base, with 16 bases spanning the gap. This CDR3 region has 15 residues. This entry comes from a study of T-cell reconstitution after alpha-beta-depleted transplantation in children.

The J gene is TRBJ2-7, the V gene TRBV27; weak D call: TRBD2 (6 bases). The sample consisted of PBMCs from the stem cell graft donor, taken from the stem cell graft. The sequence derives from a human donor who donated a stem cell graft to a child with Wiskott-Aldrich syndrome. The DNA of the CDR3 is TGTGCCAGCAGGAGATCAGGAGGGACTTCCTACGAGCAGTACTTC. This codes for CASRRSGGTSYEQYF.